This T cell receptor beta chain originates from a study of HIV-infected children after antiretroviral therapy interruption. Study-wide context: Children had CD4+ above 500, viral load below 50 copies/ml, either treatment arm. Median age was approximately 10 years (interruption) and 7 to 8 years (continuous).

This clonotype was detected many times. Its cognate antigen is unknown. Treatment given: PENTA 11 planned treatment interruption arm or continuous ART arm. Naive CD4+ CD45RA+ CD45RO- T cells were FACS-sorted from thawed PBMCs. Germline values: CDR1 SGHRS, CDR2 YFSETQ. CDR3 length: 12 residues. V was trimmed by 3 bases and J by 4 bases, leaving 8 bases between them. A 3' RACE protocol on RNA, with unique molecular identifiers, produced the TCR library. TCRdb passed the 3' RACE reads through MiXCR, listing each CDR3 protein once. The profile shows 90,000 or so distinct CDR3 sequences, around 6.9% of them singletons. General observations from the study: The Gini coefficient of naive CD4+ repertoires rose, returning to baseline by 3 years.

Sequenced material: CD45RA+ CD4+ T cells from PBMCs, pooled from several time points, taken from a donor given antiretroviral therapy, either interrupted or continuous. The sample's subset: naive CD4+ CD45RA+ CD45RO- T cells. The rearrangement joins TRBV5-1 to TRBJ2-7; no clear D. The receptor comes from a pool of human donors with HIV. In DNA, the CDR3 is TGCGCCAGCAGCTCTAGTCTGTACGAGCAGTACTTC. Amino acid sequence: CASSSSLYEQYF.